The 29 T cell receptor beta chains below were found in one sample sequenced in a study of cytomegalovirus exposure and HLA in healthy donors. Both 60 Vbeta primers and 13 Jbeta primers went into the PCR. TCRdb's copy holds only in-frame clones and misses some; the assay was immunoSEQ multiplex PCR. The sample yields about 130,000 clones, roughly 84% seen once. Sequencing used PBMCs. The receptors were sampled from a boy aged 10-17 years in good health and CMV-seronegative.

In nucleotides, the CDR3 is TGTGCCATCAGTGGGACAGGCCAAGAGACCCAGTACTTC. Translating it yields CAISGTGQETQYF. V usage is TRBV10-3 and J usage is TRBJ2-5, with 7 bases aligning to TRBD1. From germline, CDR1 is ENHRY and CDR2 SYGVKD. Trimming took 4 bases from V and 1 from J; bases not matched to a gene: 0. The CDR3 extends over 13 amino acids.

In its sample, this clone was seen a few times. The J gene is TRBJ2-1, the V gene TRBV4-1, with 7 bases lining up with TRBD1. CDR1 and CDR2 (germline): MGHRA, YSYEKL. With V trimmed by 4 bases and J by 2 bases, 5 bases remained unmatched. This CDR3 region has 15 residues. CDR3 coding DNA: TGCGCCAGCAGCCCCCGACAGGGAACCTACAATGAGCAGTTCTTC. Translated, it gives CASSPRQGTYNEQFF.

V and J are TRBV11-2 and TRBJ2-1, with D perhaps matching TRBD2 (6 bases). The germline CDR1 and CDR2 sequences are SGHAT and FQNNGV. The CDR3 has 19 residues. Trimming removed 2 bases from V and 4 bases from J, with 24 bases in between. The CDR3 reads CASSLLEVLGSLGYNEQFF. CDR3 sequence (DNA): TGTGCCAGCAGCTTACTGGAGGTCCTCGGGAGTCTCGGGTACAATGAGCAGTTCTTC.

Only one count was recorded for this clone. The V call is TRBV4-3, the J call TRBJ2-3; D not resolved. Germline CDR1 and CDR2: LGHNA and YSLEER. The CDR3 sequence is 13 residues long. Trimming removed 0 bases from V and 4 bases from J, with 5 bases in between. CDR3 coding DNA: TGCGCCAGCAGCCAAGATATCCCAGATACGCAGTATTTT. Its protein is CASSQDIPDTQYF.

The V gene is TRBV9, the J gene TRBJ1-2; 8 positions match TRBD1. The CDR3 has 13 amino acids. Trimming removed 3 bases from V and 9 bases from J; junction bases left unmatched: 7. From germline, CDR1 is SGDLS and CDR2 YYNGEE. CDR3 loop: CASSARQGTSYTF. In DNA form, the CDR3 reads TGTGCCAGCAGCGCCCGACAGGGGACAAGCTACACCTTC.

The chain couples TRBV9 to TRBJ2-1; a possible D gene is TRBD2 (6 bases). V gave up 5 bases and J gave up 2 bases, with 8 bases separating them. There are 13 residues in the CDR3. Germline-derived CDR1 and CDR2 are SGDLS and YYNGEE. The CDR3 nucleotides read TGTGCCAGCAGAGGCGGGACCTACAATGAGCAGTTCTTC. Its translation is CASRGGTYNEQFF. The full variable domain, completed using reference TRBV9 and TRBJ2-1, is DSGVTQTPKHLITATGQRVTLRCSPRSGDLSVYWYQQSLDQGLQFLIQYYNGEERAKGNILERFSAQQFPDLHSELNLSSLELGDSALYFCASRGGTYNEQFFGPGTRLTVL.

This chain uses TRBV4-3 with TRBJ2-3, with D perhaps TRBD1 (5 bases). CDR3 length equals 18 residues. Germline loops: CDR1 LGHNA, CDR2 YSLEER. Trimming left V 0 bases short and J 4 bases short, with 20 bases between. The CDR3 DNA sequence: TGCGCCAGCAGCCAAGATGCTCGGTGGATCCAGGGCCCAGATACGCAGTATTTT. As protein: CASSQDARWIQGPDTQYF.

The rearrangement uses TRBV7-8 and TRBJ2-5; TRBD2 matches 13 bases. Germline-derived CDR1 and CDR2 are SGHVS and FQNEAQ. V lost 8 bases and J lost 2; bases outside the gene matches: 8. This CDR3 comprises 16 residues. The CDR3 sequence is CASSLAGGPPQETQYF. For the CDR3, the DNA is TGTGCCAGCTCACTAGCGGGAGGGCCTCCACAAGAGACCCAGTACTTC. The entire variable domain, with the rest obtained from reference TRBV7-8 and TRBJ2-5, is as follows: GAGVSQSPRYKVAKRGQDVALRCDPISGHVSLFWYQQALGQGPEFLTYFQNEAQLDKSGLPSDRFFAERPEGSVSTLKIQRTQQEDSAVYLCASSLAGGPPQETQYFGPGTRLLVL.

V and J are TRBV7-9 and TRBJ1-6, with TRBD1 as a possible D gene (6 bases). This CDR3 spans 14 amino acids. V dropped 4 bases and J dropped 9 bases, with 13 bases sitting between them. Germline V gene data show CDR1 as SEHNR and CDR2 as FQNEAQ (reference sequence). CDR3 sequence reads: CASSSKAGVSPLHF. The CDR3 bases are TGTGCCAGCAGCTCAAAAGCAGGGGTTTCACCCCTCCACTTT.

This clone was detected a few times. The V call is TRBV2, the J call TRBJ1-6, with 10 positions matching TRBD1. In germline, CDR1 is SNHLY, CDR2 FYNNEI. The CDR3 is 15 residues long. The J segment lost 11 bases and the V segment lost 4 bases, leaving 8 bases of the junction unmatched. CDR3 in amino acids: CASSGTGGLAAPLHF. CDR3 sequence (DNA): TGTGCCAGCAGTGGGACAGGGGGATTGGCGGCACCCCTCCACTTT.

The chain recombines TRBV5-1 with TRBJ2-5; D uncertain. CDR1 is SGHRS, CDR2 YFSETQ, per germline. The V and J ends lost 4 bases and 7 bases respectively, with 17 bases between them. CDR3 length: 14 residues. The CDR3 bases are TGCGCCAGCAGCCTGGACGACCAAAGAGGGACCCAGTACTTC. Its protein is CASSLDDQRGTQYF. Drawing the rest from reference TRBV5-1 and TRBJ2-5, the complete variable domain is KAGVTQTPRYLIKTRGQQVTLSCSPISGHRSVSWYQQTPGQGLQFLFEYFSETQRNKGNFPGRFSGRQFSNSRSEMNVSTLELGDSALYLCASSLDDQRGTQYFGPGTRLLVL.

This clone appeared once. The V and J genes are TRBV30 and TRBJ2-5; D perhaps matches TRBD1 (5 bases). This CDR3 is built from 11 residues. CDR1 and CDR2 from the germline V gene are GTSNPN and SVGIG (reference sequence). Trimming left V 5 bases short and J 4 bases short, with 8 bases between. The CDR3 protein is CAWGHRETQYF. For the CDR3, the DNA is TGTGCCTGGGGACACCGAGAGACCCAGTACTTC.

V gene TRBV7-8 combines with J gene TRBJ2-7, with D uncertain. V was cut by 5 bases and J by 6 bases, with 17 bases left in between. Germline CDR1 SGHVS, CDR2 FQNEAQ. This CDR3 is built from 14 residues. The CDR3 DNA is TGTGCCAGCAGCCTCTCGGCACCGGGTCTCGAGCAGTACTTC. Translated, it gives CASSLSAPGLEQYF.

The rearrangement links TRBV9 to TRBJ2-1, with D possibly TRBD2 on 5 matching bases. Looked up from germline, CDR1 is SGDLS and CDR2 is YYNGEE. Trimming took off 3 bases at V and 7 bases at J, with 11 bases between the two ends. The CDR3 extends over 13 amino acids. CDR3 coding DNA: TGTGCCAGCAGCGGCGGAGGATTAAATGAGCAGTTCTTC. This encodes CASSGGGLNEQFF. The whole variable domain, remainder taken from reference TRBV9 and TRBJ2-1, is DSGVTQTPKHLITATGQRVTLRCSPRSGDLSVYWYQQSLDQGLQFLIQYYNGEERAKGNILERFSAQQFPDLHSELNLSSLELGDSALYFCASSGGGLNEQFFGPGTRLTVL.

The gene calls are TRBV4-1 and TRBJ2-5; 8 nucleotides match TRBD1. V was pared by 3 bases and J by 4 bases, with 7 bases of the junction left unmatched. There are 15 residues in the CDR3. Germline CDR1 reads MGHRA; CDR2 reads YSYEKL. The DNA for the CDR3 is TGCGCCAGCAGCCAGGAGGACAGGGTTCGAGAGACCCAGTACTTC. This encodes CASSQEDRVRETQYF.

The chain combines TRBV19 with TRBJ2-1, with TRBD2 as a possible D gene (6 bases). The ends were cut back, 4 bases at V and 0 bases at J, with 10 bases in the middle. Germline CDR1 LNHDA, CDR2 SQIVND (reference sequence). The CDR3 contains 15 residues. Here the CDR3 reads CASSSSGSSYNEQFF. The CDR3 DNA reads TGTGCCAGTAGTAGTAGCGGTAGCTCCTACAATGAGCAGTTCTTC. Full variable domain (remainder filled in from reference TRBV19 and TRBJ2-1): DGGITQSPKYLFRKEGQNVTLSCEQNLNHDAMYWYRQDPGQGLRLIYYSQIVNDFQKGDIAEGYSVSREKKESFPLTVTSAQKNPTAFYLCASSSSGSSYNEQFFGPGTRLTVL.

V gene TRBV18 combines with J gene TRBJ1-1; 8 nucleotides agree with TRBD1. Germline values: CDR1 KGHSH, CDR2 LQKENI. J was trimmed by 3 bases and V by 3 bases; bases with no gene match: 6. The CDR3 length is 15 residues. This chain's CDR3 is CASSPDRAVDTEAFF. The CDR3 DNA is TGTGCCAGCTCACCGGACAGGGCGGTGGACACTGAAGCTTTCTTT.

The CDR3 sequence is CASSLGGAGGRSYEQYF. In DNA, the CDR3 is TGTGCCAGCAGCTTGGGAGGGGCGGGAGGCCGATCCTACGAGCAGTACTTC. The genes are TRBV5-4 and TRBJ2-7; 8 bases are shared with TRBD2. CDR3 length: 17 amino acids. V lost 0 bases and J lost 1; bases outside the gene matches: 9. Looked up from germline, CDR1 is SGHNT and CDR2 is YYREEE (reference sequence).

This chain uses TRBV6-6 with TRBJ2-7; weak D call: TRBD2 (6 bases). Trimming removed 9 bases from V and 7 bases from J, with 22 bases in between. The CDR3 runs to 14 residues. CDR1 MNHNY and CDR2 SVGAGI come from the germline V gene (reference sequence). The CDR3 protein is CASRRDPTSGEQYF. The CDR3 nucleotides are TGTGCCAGTCGGAGGGACCCTACCTCGGGGGAGCAGTACTTC.

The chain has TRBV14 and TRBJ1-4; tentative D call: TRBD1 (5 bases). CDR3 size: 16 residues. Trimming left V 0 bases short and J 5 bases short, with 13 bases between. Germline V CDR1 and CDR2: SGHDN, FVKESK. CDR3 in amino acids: CASSQDFSGRNEKLFF. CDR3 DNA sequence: TGTGCCAGCAGCCAAGATTTTTCAGGGCGAAATGAAAAACTGTTTTTT. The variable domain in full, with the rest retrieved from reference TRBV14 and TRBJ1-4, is EAGVTQFPSHSVIEKGQTVTLRCDPISGHDNLYWYRRVMGKEIKFLLHFVKESKQDESGMPNNRFLAERTGGTYSTLKVQPAELEDSGVYFCASSQDFSGRNEKLFFGSGTQLSVL.

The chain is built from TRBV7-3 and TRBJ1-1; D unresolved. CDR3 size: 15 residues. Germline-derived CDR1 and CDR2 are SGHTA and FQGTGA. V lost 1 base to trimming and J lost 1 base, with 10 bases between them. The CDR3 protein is CASSLMGEGNTEAFF. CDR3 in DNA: TGTGCCAGCAGCTTAATGGGAGAGGGGAACACTGAAGCTTTCTTT.

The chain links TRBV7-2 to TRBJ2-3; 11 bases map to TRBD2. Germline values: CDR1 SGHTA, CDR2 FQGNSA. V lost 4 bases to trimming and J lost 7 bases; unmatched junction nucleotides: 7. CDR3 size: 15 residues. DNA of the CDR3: TGTGCCAGCAGCTCGGTAGCGGGAGGGCCGAATACGCAGTATTTT. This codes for CASSSVAGGPNTQYF.

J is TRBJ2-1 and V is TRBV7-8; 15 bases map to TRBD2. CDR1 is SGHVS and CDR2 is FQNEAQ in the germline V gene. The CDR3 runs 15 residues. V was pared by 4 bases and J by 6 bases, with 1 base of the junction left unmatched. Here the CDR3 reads CASSWTSGGVNEQFF. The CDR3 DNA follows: TGTGCCAGCAGCTGGACTAGCGGGGGGGTCAATGAGCAGTTCTTC. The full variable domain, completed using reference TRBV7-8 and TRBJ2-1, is GAGVSQSPRYKVAKRGQDVALRCDPISGHVSLFWYQQALGQGPEFLTYFQNEAQLDKSGLPSDRFFAERPEGSVSTLKIQRTQQEDSAVYLCASSWTSGGVNEQFFGPGTRLTVL.

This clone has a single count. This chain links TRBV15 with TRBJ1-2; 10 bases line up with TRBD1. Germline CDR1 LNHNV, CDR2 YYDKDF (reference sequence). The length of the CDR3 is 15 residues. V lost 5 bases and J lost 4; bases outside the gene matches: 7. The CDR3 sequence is CATSDGRDRGYGYTF. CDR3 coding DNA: TGTGCCACCAGCGATGGCAGGGACAGGGGCTATGGCTACACCTTC.

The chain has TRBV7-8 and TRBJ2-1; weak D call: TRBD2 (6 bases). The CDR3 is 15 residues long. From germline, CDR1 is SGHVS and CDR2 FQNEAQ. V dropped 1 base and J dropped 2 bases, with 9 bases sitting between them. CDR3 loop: CASSLGRVAYNEQFF. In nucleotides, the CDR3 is TGTGCCAGCAGCTTAGGGAGGGTCGCCTACAATGAGCAGTTCTTC.

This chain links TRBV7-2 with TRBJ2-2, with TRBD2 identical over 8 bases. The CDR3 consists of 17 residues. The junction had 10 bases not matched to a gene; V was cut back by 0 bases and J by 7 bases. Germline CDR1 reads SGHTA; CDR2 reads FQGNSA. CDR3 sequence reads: CASSLASGTRTRGELFF. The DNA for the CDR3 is TGTGCCAGCAGCTTAGCGTCCGGGACTAGAACCCGCGGGGAGCTGTTTTTT.

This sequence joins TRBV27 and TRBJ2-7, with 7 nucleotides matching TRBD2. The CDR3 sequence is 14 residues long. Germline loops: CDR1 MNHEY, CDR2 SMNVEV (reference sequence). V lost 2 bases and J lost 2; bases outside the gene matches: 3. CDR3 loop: CASSLTTSPYEQYF. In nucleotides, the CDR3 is TGTGCCAGCAGTTTAACGACTAGCCCCTACGAGCAGTACTTC.

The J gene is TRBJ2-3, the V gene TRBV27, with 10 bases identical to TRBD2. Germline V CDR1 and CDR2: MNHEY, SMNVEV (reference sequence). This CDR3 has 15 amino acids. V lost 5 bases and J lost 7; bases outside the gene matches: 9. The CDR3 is CASSHPSGRANTQYF. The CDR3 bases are TGTGCCAGCAGTCATCCCAGCGGGAGGGCCAATACGCAGTATTTT.

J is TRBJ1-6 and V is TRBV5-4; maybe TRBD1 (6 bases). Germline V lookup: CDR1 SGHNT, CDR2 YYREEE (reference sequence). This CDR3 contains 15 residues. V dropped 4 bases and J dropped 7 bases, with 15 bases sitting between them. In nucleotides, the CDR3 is TGTGCCAGCAGCCTCTCACAGGGAGTAAATTCACCCCTCCACTTT. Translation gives CASSLSQGVNSPLHF.